The T cell receptor (beta chain) described here comes from a study of blood T cell repertoires in COVID-19. Background on the study: Whether acute or convalescent, the COVID-19 samples came from the United States, Italy and Spain. The cDNA or gDNA used as material had been derived from T cells, B-cell-depleted T cells, or PBMCs.

Libraries were prepared by immunoSEQ multiplex PCR; TCRdb keeps only in-frame clonotypes and omits some of them. The sample has 140,000 or so clones, 87% seen once. Recovered status applied to Cohort 3 donors who had two consecutive negative PCRs. It also applied to those with clearance or with symptom resolution. The CDR3 runs to 16 residues. The V and J ends lost 6 bases and 7 bases respectively, with 21 bases between them. The germline CDR1 and CDR2 sequences are ENHRY and SYGVKD. This TCR was recovered from a man in his 60s who had recovered from COVID-19. Sequenced sample: PBMCs or T cells enriched from blood (not recorded which). The chain employs TRBV10-3 and TRBJ1-4; tentative D call: TRBD1 (6 bases). The DNA of the CDR3 is TGTGCCATCAGCGAGAGTCGGGGGGGCGCGACTGAAAAACTGTTTTTT. As protein: CAISESRGGATEKLFF.